This is a list of T cell receptor beta chains from one sample in a study of blood T cell repertoires in COVID-19. This table comes from immunoSEQ multiplex PCR, and its TCRdb copy is limited to in-frame clones, with some not included. Of 150,000 or so clones in the sample, less than 90% were seen once. Sequenced input: PBMCs or T cells enriched from blood (not recorded which). The source is a woman aged 45-65 years who had been exposed to COVID-19. Both conserved end residues are part of each CDR3. D genes are given only for firm matches. Clone size is shown for a subset of rows, as once, few, many or a class of expanded clone.

D	size	V	J	CDR3	DNA
-	-	TRBV9	TRBJ2-3	CASSARPGADTQYF	TGTGCCAGCAGCGCCAGACCAGGGGCAGATACGCAGTATTTT
-	once	TRBV18	TRBJ2-1	CASSPVQGRENEQFF	TGTGCCAGCTCCCCCGTGCAGGGGCGCGAGAATGAGCAGTTCTTC
-	-	TRBV13	TRBJ2-1	CASSLGDEQFF	TGTGCCAGCAGCTTAGGCGATGAGCAGTTCTTC
-	-	TRBV19	TRBJ1-1	CASSMTDNTEAFF	TGTGCCAGTAGTATGACAGATAACACTGAAGCTTTCTTT
-	-	TRBV12-5	TRBJ1-1	CASGLVLLFTEAFF	TGTGCTAGTGGTTTGGTACTTCTGTTCACTGAAGCTTTCTTT
TRBD1	-	TRBV5-6	TRBJ1-2	CASRRGQQGVYGYTF	TGTGCCAGCAGACGGGGACAGCAAGGGGTCTATGGCTACACCTTC
TRBD1	few	TRBV9	TRBJ1-2	CASSGPTGEGYGYTF	TGTGCCAGCAGCGGACCTACAGGGGAAGGATATGGCTACACCTTC
-	few	TRBV12-3/TRBV12-4	TRBJ2-7	CASRHTGLYEQYF	TGTGCCAGCAGACATACTGGGCTTTACGAGCAGTACTTC
TRBD1	-	TRBV5-4	TRBJ1-6	CASSLRQGGSPLHF	TGTGCCAGCAGCTTGCGCCAGGGGGGTTCACCCCTCCACTTT
TRBD2	-	TRBV5-1	TRBJ2-7	CASSLRGLAGGTFGEQYF	TGCGCCAGCAGCTTGAGGGGACTAGCGGGAGGAACCTTCGGCGAGCAGTACTTC
TRBD1	-	TRBV6-1	TRBJ1-1	CASSEAGTGGGTEAFF	TGTGCCAGCAGTGAAGCTGGGACAGGGGGCGGCACTGAAGCTTTCTTT
TRBD2	-	TRBV24-1	TRBJ2-2	CATSEAGLAGNTGELFF	TGTGCCACCAGTGAGGCGGGACTAGCGGGAAACACCGGGGAGCTGTTTTTT
-	-	TRBV11-2	TRBJ2-4	CASSSRRAGAKNIQYF	TGTGCCAGCAGCTCTAGGAGGGCGGGAGCCAAAAACATTCAGTACTTC
TRBD1	few	TRBV30	TRBJ1-4	CAWSSGGKLFF	TGTGCCTGGTCTTCAGGGGGGAAACTGTTTTTT
-	-	TRBV11-2	TRBJ1-1	CASSLEATVGWAFF	TGTGCCAGCAGCTTAGAGGCGACAGTCGGGTGGGCTTTCTTT
-	many	TRBV6-2/TRBV6-3	TRBJ1-2	CASSYGGSNYGYTF	TGTGCCAGCAGTTACGGCGGATCTAACTATGGCTACACCTTC
-	once	TRBV12-3/TRBV12-4	TRBJ2-4	CASSFTGENIQYF	TGTGCCAGCAGTTTTACGGGGGAAAACATTCAGTACTTC
-	-	TRBV7-9	TRBJ2-2	CASSSHRAGAYANTGELFF	TGTGCCAGCAGCTCCCATCGGGCAGGGGCTTACGCGAACACCGGGGAGCTGTTTTTT